The 13 T cell receptor beta chains presented below share a single source sample, sequenced in a study of CD8+CD57+ T cells in acquired aplastic anemia. Patients picked for sequencing had shown CD8+CD57+ cell expansion detected by flow cytometry. Genomic DNA was employed as the template in profiling TCR beta VDJ and CDR3. TCRdb itself ran the reads through MiXCR, one entry per CDR3 protein. The sample gives 150,000 or so distinct CDR3 sequences, approximately 52% of which show up once; 10% to 15% is in the top ten. Sample: sorted CD4+, CD8+, or CD8+CD57+ T cells (not recorded which) from PBMCs. Receptors were obtained from a human donor with aplastic anemia.

This clonotype was observed once. V usage is TRBV29-1 and J usage is TRBJ1-5; no clear D. The V gene lost 0 bases and the J gene lost 1 base, with 4 bases spanning the gap. Germline V gene lookup returns CDR1 SQVTM and CDR2 ANQGSEA. The CDR3 extends over 13 amino acids. CDR3 in DNA: TGCAGCGTTGAAGAACAGAGCAATCAGCCCCAGCATTTT. It translates to CSVEEQSNQPQHF. The full variable domain, its missing parts supplied by reference TRBV29-1 and TRBJ1-5, is SAVISQKPSRDICQRGTSLTIQCQVDSQVTMMFWYRQQPGQSLTLIATANQGSEATYESGFVIDKFPISRPNLTFSTLTVSNMSPEDSSIYLCSVEEQSNQPQHFGDGTRLSIL.

The chain combines TRBV6-2 or TRBV6-3 with TRBJ1-6, with a possible D match to TRBD1 (6 bases). Germline CDR1 is MNHEY and CDR2 is SVGEGT. The V and J ends lost 6 bases and 8 bases respectively, with 11 bases between them. This CDR3 has 13 residues. The CDR3 DNA reads TGTGCCAGCAGGACACAGGGATATTCACCCCTCCACTTT. It yields the protein CASRTQGYSPLHF.

This chain connects TRBV10-2 to TRBJ1-4, with D maybe TRBD1 (6 bases). Germline CDR1 WSHSY, CDR2 SAAADI. CDR3 size: 15 residues. V was trimmed by 5 bases and J by 7 bases, leaving 17 bases between them. The CDR3 loop reads CASSRRDTEGEKLFF. Written as DNA, the CDR3 is TGCGCCAGCAGTAGACGGGACACCGAGGGTGAAAAACTGTTTTTT.

The genes are TRBV25-1 and TRBJ1-1; TRBD1 might be the D (5 bases). Germline-derived CDR1 and CDR2 are MGHDK and SYGVNS. The ends were cut back, 7 bases at V and 4 bases at J, with 16 bases in the middle. This CDR3 spans 14 amino acids. CDR3: CASTSLGVGTEAFF. CDR3 DNA: TGTGCCAGCACCTCGTTAGGGGTTGGCACTGAAGCTTTCTTT.

Ten or more counts support this clonotype. The chain combines TRBV7-2 with TRBJ2-7; D gene uncertain. Germline V gene sequence: CDR1 SGHTA, CDR2 FQGNSA. Trimming stripped 3 bases from V and 5 bases from J, with 8 bases between. The CDR3 length is 12 residues. The CDR3 coding sequence is TGTGCCAGCAGCTTCGCTTGGAACGAGCAGTACTTC. Its translation is CASSFAWNEQYF.

Remarks on this clonotype: At one end, the junction sequence differs from germline, possibly due to a read error. The CDR3 region has the DNA TGTGCCAGCAGTACCGCCGGGACTATATCCGAGCAGTACTTC. Its protein is CASSTAGTISEQYF. V usage is TRBV24-1 and J usage is TRBJ2-7, with 7 bases that match TRBD2. This CDR3 spans 14 amino acids. Germline V CDR1 and CDR2: KGHDR, SFDVKD.

This clonotype was counted many times. The chain combines TRBV10-2 with TRBJ1-2; the D gene is possibly TRBD1 (6 bases). Trimming removed 2 bases at V and 2 bases at J, with 9 bases between. CDR3 size: 14 residues. Looked up from germline, CDR1 is WSHSY and CDR2 is SAAADI. CDR3 bases: TGCGCCAGCAGTGAGCAGGGGATCAACTATGGCTACACCTTC. It is translated as CASSEQGINYGYTF.

About this clonotype itself: Relative to the germline gene, one junction end is altered; a read error may explain this. V is TRBV24-1 and J is TRBJ2-1; D unclear. This CDR3 spans 11 amino acids. Per germline, CDR1 KGHDR and CDR2 SFDVKD. The CDR3 DNA is TGTGCCGCCAGTAGAGACAATGAGCAGTTCTTC. Translation: CAASRDNEQFF.

The chain couples TRBV29-1 to TRBJ1-1, with 8 positions matching TRBD1. V lost 2 bases and J lost 7; bases outside the gene matches: 3. The CDR3 contains 12 residues. Germline V gene data show CDR1 as SQVTM and CDR2 as ANQGSEA. Here the CDR3 reads CSVEHGQGEAFF. CDR3 in DNA: TGCAGCGTTGAACACGGACAGGGTGAAGCTTTCTTT.

V usage is TRBV19 and J usage is TRBJ2-5; D is perhaps TRBD1 (5 bases). Germline V CDR1 and CDR2: LNHDA, SQIVND (reference sequence). The CDR3 is 14 residues long. Trimming removed 3 bases at V and 5 bases at J, with 13 bases between. CDR3 nucleotides: TGTGCCAGTAGTATGACAGCGCAACTGGAGACCCAGTACTTC. Translating gives CASSMTAQLETQYF.

The J gene is TRBJ1-2, the V gene TRBV7-9; D is unresolved. Trimming removed 5 bases at V and 3 bases at J, with 7 bases between. The CDR3 spans 12 residues. CDR1 and CDR2 from the germline V gene are SEHNR and FQNEAQ (reference sequence). The CDR3 protein is CASSRGDYGYTF. The DNA for the CDR3 is TGTGCCAGCAGCCGCGGCGACTATGGCTACACCTTC.

The genes are TRBV7-2 and TRBJ1-6; perhaps TRBD1 as D (6 bases). The V gene's germline CDR1 is SGHTA and CDR2 FQGNSA. The CDR3 covers 14 residues. The germline V and J ends were trimmed by 5 bases and 8 bases, with 13 bases remaining between them. CDR3 sequence reads: CASSPRTADSPLHF. In DNA form, the CDR3 reads TGTGCCAGCAGCCCCCGGACAGCGGATTCACCCCTCCACTTT.

J is TRBJ2-1 and V is TRBV2; D not certain. The V gene's germline CDR1 is SNHLY and CDR2 FYNNEI. Trimming pared 2 bases from V and 8 bases from J, leaving 16 bases between. The CDR3 contains 15 residues. CDR3 coding DNA: TGTGCCAGCAGTGAAAGGGCTCCCATTGGGGATGAGCAGTTCTTC. It is translated as CASSERAPIGDEQFF.